The rows below give T cell receptor beta chains drawn from one sample of a study of spatial heterogeneity in lung cancer. MiXCR was run by TCRdb on the 5' RACE reads, yielding one entry per CDR3 protein. The sample records 23,000 or so distinct CDR3 sequences, roughly a tenth being singletons. The specimen comprised PBMCs, sampled at follow-up. These receptor sequences come from a male donor with early-stage non-small cell lung cancer. Each CDR3 is given with its conserved first and last residue. Each record gives: clone size, D gene, V gene, J gene, CDR3 protein, CDR3 DNA. The D gene is left open where the match is weak. Rows may omit the clone size; those that give it use once, few, many or a size class.

NA	TRBD1	TRBV11-2	TRBJ1-2	CASRTGTGYFHGYTF	TGTGCCAGCAGGACAGGGACAGGGTATTTCCATGGCTACACCTTC
many	NA	TRBV7-2	TRBJ2-3	CASSIPGGPDTQYF	TGTGCCAGCAGCATACCGGGGGGCCCTGATACGCAGTATTTT
few	NA	TRBV29-1	TRBJ2-7	CSVSTGFLGSYEQYF	TGCAGCGTCTCCACCGGGTTCCTGGGATCCTACGAGCAGTACTTC
few	NA	TRBV3-1	TRBJ2-7	CASSQVSGIEQYF	TGTGCCAGCAGCCAAGTTTCAGGGATCGAGCAGTACTTC
many	NA	TRBV5-6	TRBJ2-3	CASSRGEFGTDTQYF	TGTGCCAGCAGCCGGGGTGAGTTCGGCACAGATACGCAGTATTTT
NA	NA	TRBV7-2	TRBJ1-5	CASSFAWNQPQHF	TGTGCCAGCAGCTTCGCCTGGAATCAGCCCCAGCATTTT
many	NA	TRBV28	TRBJ2-5	CASGPLQTQYF	TGTGCCAGCGGCCCTCTCCAGACCCAGTACTTC
many	TRBD1	TRBV15	TRBJ1-2	CATSRDRQGNYGYTF	TGTGCCACCAGCAGAGATAGACAGGGGAACTATGGCTACACCTTC
few	TRBD2	TRBV6-2/TRBV6-3	TRBJ2-3	CASSYRLAGITDTQYF	TGTGCCAGCAGTTACCGGCTAGCGGGGATTACAGATACGCAGTATTTT
many	NA	TRBV6-1	TRBJ1-4	CASSDPGAETNEKLFF	TGTGCCAGCAGTGACCCAGGTGCGGAGACTAATGAAAAACTGTTTTTT
many	NA	TRBV7-9	TRBJ2-3	CASSPPSSSTDTQYF	TGTGCCAGCAGCCCCCCGAGCTCTAGCACAGATACGCAGTATTTT
NA	TRBD2	TRBV20-1	TRBJ2-3	CSVPDSGRWDTQYF	TGCAGTGTCCCGGACAGCGGGAGGTGGGATACGCAGTATTTT
many	TRBD2	TRBV20-1	TRBJ2-1	CSAGLAGGHNEQFF	TGCAGTGCAGGCCTAGCGGGGGGGCACAATGAGCAGTTCTTC
NA	NA	TRBV29-1	TRBJ1-1	CSGVGGLNTEAFF	TGCAGCGGAGTCGGGGGGCTGAACACTGAAGCTTTCTTT